One sample yielded the 4 T cell receptor beta chains listed below, sequenced in a study of T-cell reconstitution after alpha-beta-depleted transplantation in children. As it was prepared, the TCRbeta library received unique molecular identifiers. TCRdb independently ran MiXCR on the PCR reads; one entry per CDR3 protein. Of approximately 520,000 distinct CDR3 sequences listed, about an eighth were seen once; the top ten hold 12% to 15%. The sample in question was PBMCs, mostly from graft donor cells, obtained 180 days after TCRalphabeta/CD19-depleted stem cell transplant. These receptors originate from a female patient under 10 years old who had a stem cell transplant for aplastic anemia, so the T cells may come from the graft donor.

This clonotype showed up just a few times. The chain links TRBV5-5 to TRBJ2-7, with D perhaps TRBD2 (6 bases). CDR3 size: 13 residues. Per germline, CDR1 SGHKS and CDR2 YYEKEE (reference sequence). Trimming removed 0 bases at V and 9 bases at J, with 13 bases between. The CDR3 region is CASSLGDSLAQYF. DNA of the CDR3: TGTGCCAGCAGCTTGGGGGACTCCCTCGCGCAGTACTTC.

This clonotype turned up a few times. The V gene is TRBV19, the J gene TRBJ2-7; TRBD1 matches 7 bases. After removal of 0 bases from V and 2 bases from J, the junction contained 4 bases not matched to a gene. CDR3 size: 15 residues. From germline, CDR1 is LNHDA and CDR2 SQIVND (reference sequence). The CDR3 DNA reads as TGTGCCAGTAGTATAGATGGGACAGCTACCTACGAGCAGTACGTC. Amino acid sequence: CASSIDGTATYEQYV.

J is TRBJ2-7 and V is TRBV7-8, with D uncertain. Germline V CDR1 and CDR2: SGHVS, FQNEAQ. CDR3 size: 13 residues. V lost 5 bases, J lost 4 bases, and 12 bases lay in between. CDR3 loop: CASSQNYRYEQYF. CDR3 nucleotide sequence: TGTGCCAGCAGCCAGAACTACCGGTACGAGCAGTACTTC.

This clonotype was observed at least ten times. V is TRBV7-8 and J is TRBJ2-5, with D unresolved. Trimming took off 0 bases at V and 4 bases at J, with 12 bases between the two ends. This CDR3 has 15 residues. Germline V gives CDR1 SGHVS, CDR2 FQNEAQ. As DNA, the CDR3 is TGTGCCAGCAGCTTAGCCAATCACGTGGGAGAGACCCAGTACTTC. Protein product: CASSLANHVGETQYF.